The 13 T cell receptor beta chains in this list originate from one sample, sequenced in a study of STAT5B mutations in CD4+ large granular lymphocyte leukemia. Some clones are missing from TCRdb's copy, which holds only in-frame ones; the method was immunoSEQ multiplex PCR. The sample holds around 4,800 clones, roughly 78% seen once. The specimen sequenced was PBMCs. These receptors came from a man in his 70s with CD4+ T-cell large granular lymphocyte leukemia.

The chain has TRBV5-4 and TRBJ1-3; the D gene is possibly TRBD1 (5 bases). This CDR3 region has 16 residues. Germline lookup yields CDR1 SGHNT and CDR2 YYREEE (reference sequence). The ends were cut back, 0 bases at V and 0 bases at J, with 10 bases in the middle. As DNA, the CDR3 is TGTGCCAGCAGCTTGGAGAGACAGCACTCTGGAAACACCATATATTTT. Translation: CASSLERQHSGNTIYF.

The chain couples TRBV5-8 to TRBJ2-7; unclear D gene. V lost 0 bases and J 0 bases, leaving 16 bases between the germline ends. CDR3 length: 17 amino acids. CDR1 and CDR2 (germline): SGHTS, YDEGEE. CDR3 DNA: TGTGCCAGCAGCTTGGTGCCCTTGACAAGAGGCTCCTACGAGCAGTACTTC. Amino acid sequence: CASSLVPLTRGSYEQYF.

This rearrangement joins TRBV5-6 to TRBJ1-2; D not resolved. Germline V gene data show CDR1 as SGHDT and CDR2 as YYEEEE. The CDR3 length is 15 residues. Trimming shortened V by 3 bases and J by 4 bases, and 16 bases separated the two germline ends. The chain's CDR3 is CASSSRGIRGYGYTF. The DNA of the CDR3 is TGTGCCAGCAGCTCCCGTGGGATACGGGGCTATGGCTACACCTTC.

The V call is TRBV14, the J call TRBJ2-1, with 7 bases that match TRBD2. Per the germline V gene, CDR1 is SGHDN and CDR2 is FVKESK. The CDR3 consists of 14 residues. The trim removed 9 bases at V and 4 bases at J, leaving 9 bases unmatched. The CDR3 region is CASGARERYNEQFF. In DNA form, the CDR3 reads TGTGCCAGTGGAGCGCGGGAGCGTTACAATGAGCAGTTCTTC. The variable domain in full, completed from reference TRBV14 and TRBJ2-1, reads EAGVTQFPSHSVIEKGQTVTLRCDPISGHDNLYWYRRVMGKEIKFLLHFVKESKQDESGMPNNRFLAERTGGTYSTLKVQPAELEDSGVYFCASGARERYNEQFFGPGTRLTVL.

This chain connects TRBV4-2 to TRBJ2-5; TRBD1 is a possible D gene (5 bases). Trimming stripped 0 bases from V and 2 bases from J, with 13 bases between. CDR3 length: 16 amino acids. In germline, CDR1 is LGHNA, CDR2 YNFKEQ. The CDR3 coding sequence is TGTGCCAGCAGCCAAGAATCAATACAGGCACAAGAGACCCAGTACTTC. Protein product: CASSQESIQAQETQYF.

The chain joins TRBV7-9 to TRBJ1-4; possible D gene TRBD1, 6 bases. CDR1 SEHNR and CDR2 FQNEAQ come from the germline V gene (reference sequence). The CDR3 runs to 15 residues. Trimming took off 2 bases at V and 4 bases at J, with 11 bases between the two ends. This CDR3 reads CASSLSGQRNEKLFF. DNA for the CDR3: TGTGCCAGCAGCTTAAGTGGACAGCGTAATGAAAAACTGTTTTTT.

The chain couples TRBV7-8 to TRBJ1-3, with D possibly TRBD1 on 5 matching bases. V lost 2 bases and J 4 bases, leaving 9 bases between the germline ends. Germline-derived CDR1 and CDR2 are SGHVS and FQNEAQ. There are 14 residues in the CDR3. The CDR3 bases are TGTGCCAGCAGCTTACGGGGGTCAGGAAACACCATATATTTT. Amino acids: CASSLRGSGNTIYF.

V gene TRBV30 combines with J gene TRBJ2-7; D possibly matches TRBD1 or TRBD2 (5 bases each). V was cut by 0 bases and J by 3 bases, with 9 bases left in between. The CDR3 consists of 13 residues. Germline loops: CDR1 GTSNPN, CDR2 SVGIG (reference sequence). The CDR3 region has the DNA TGTGCCTGGAGTGTGGGACGGAACTACGAGCAGTACTTC. It codes for CAWSVGRNYEQYF. The whole variable domain, filled in from reference TRBV30 and TRBJ2-7, reads SQTIHQWPATLVQPVGSPLSLECTVEGTSNPNLYWYRQAAGRGLQLLFYSVGIGQISSEVPQNLSASRPQDRQFILSSKKLLLSDSGFYLCAWSVGRNYEQYFGPGTRLTVT.

The chain employs TRBV11-3 and TRBJ2-1, with 7 positions matching TRBD2. In germline, CDR1 is SGHNT, CDR2 YENEEA. The V gene end was trimmed by 4 bases and the J gene end by 10 bases; junction bases not matched to a gene: 13. The CDR3 contains 15 residues. The CDR3 nucleotides are TGTGCCAGCAGCTACCTAGCGGTGGGACGGGGAGAGCAGTTCTTC. This encodes CASSYLAVGRGEQFF.

This clone was seen a handful of times. This sequence joins TRBV19 and TRBJ1-1, with a tentative D call TRBD1 (6 bases). V was cut by 5 bases and J by 4 bases, with 11 bases left in between. Looked up from germline, CDR1 is LNHDA and CDR2 is SQIVND (reference sequence). The CDR3 has 13 residues. The CDR3 DNA is TGTGCCAGTAGTGACCTCAGGGGCACTGAAGCTTTCTTT. This gives the protein CASSDLRGTEAFF. Drawing the rest from reference TRBV19 and TRBJ1-1, the complete variable domain is DGGITQSPKYLFRKEGQNVTLSCEQNLNHDAMYWYRQDPGQGLRLIYYSQIVNDFQKGDIAEGYSVSREKKESFPLTVTSAQKNPTAFYLCASSDLRGTEAFFGQGTRLTVV.

This clone came up once. The chain combines TRBV19 with TRBJ1-2; TRBD1 matches at 10 bases. This CDR3 is 17 amino acids long. The junction had 17 bases not matched to a gene; V was cut back by 6 bases and J by 7 bases. Germline V CDR1 and CDR2: LNHDA, SQIVND (reference sequence). In nucleotides, the CDR3 is TGTGCCAGTAGCCTTACCCCCGGGACAGGGGCAGGAAGTGGCTACACCTTC. Translated: CASSLTPGTGAGSGYTF.

The CDR3 region is CATKIGTDTDTQYF. The CDR3 nucleotides are TGTGCCACCAAGATCGGGACAGACACAGATACGCAGTATTTT. The chain has TRBV10-3 and TRBJ2-3; 7 nucleotides align to TRBD1. Per the germline V gene, CDR1 is ENHRY and CDR2 is SYGVKD. V lost 10 bases, J lost 2 bases, and 9 bases stayed unmatched. The CDR3 has 14 residues.

This clone came up a few times. V is TRBV11-3 and J is TRBJ2-1; D uncertain. Germline V gene sequence: CDR1 SGHNT, CDR2 YENEEA. Deletions cut 7 bases from V and 2 bases from J, with 12 bases between. CDR3 size: 14 residues. CDR3 residues: CASTSPYAYNEQFF. The CDR3 DNA reads TGTGCCAGCACTTCGCCTTATGCCTACAATGAGCAGTTCTTC. Filled out from reference TRBV11-3 and TRBJ2-1, the complete variable domain reads EAGVVQSPRYKIIEKKQPVAFWCNPISGHNTLYWYLQNLGQGPELLIRYENEEAVDDSQLPKDRFSAERLKGVDSTLKIQPAELGDSAVYLCASTSPYAYNEQFFGPGTRLTVL.